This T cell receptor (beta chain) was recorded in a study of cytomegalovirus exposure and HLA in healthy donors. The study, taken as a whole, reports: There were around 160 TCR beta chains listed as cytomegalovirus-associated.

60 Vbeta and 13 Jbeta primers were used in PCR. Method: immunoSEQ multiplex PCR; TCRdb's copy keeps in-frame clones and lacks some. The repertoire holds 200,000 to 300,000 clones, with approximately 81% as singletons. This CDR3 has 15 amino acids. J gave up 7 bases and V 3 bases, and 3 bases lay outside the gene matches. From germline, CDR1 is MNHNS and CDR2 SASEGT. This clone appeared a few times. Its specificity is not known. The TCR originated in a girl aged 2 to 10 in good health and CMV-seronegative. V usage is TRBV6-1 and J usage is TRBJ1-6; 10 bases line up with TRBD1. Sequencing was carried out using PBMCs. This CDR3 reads CASSDRGQGNSPLHF. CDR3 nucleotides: TGTGCCAGCAGTGATAGGGGACAGGGGAATTCACCCCTCCACTTT.